This T cell receptor (beta chain) was sequenced in a study of blood T cell repertoires in COVID-19. Trimming removed 5 bases from V and 3 bases from J; junction bases left unmatched: 10. The CDR3 has 15 amino acids. Looked up from germline, CDR1 is SGHVS and CDR2 is FNYEAQ. TCRdb keeps only in-frame clones here, not all; method: immunoSEQ multiplex PCR. The sample has around 260,000 clones; around 86% are singletons. The sample consisted of peripheral blood. The receptor was derived from a man aged 35 to 55 who had recovered from COVID-19. The chain employs TRBV7-6 and TRBJ2-7, with 7 nucleotides matching TRBD2. In DNA, the CDR3 is TGTGCCAGCAGCGCCTCTAGCGGCCCCTTCTACGAGCAGTACTTC. Translation gives CASSASSGPFYEQYF.